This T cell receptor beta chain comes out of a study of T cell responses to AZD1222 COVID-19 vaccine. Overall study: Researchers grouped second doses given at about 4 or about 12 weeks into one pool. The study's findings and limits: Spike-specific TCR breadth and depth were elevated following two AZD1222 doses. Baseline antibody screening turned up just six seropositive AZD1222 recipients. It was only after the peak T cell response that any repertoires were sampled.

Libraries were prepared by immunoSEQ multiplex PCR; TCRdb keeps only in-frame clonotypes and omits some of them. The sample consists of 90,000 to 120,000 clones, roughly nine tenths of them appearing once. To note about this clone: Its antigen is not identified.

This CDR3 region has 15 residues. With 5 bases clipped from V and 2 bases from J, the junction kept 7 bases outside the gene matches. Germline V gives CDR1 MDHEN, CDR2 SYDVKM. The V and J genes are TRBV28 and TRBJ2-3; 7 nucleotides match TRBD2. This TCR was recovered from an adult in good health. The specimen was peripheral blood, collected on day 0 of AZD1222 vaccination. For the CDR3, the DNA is TGTGCCAGCAGTCCCTCTAGCGGCATCACAGATACGCAGTATTTT. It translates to CASSPSSGITDTQYF.